A single sample gave rise to the 9 T cell receptor beta chains below, sequenced in a study of OX40 agonist ivuxolimab in advanced cancers. Here immunoSEQ multiplex PCR was the method, and the copy in TCRdb shows in-frame clones only, minus some. The repertoire includes some 46,000 clones, roughly 87% of them detected once, and around 15% sits in the top ten. The input for sequencing was CD4+ or CD8+ T cells sorted from blood, taken in a trial of the OX40 agonist ivuxolimab. The receptors stem from an adult with an advanced solid tumor such as melanoma, head and neck, liver or kidney cancer.

V and J are TRBV5-4 and TRBJ2-1; 7 bases fit TRBD2. V lost 3 bases to trimming and J lost 1 base; unmatched junction nucleotides: 7. This CDR3 spans 16 amino acids. CDR1 is SGHNT and CDR2 is YYREEE in the germline V gene (reference sequence). CDR3 nucleotide sequence: TGTGCCAGCAGCTCGGAAGGACTAGTGTCCTACAATGAGCAGTTCTTC. Translating gives CASSSEGLVSYNEQFF.

The chain is built from TRBV6-1 and TRBJ2-7; the D gene is possibly TRBD2 (5 bases). The V end was cut by 3 bases, the J end by 6 bases, with 12 bases between. Germline CDR1 and CDR2: MNHNS and SASEGT. The CDR3 is made up of 13 amino acids. The CDR3 nucleotides are TGTGCCAGCAGTGACCCCAACGGGGTCGAGCAGTACTTC. Amino acid sequence: CASSDPNGVEQYF.

This chain links TRBV19 with TRBJ1-2, with D perhaps matching TRBD1 (5 bases). Between the trimmed V and J ends, which lost 5 bases and 2 bases, there was a span of 15 bases. Germline V gives CDR1 LNHDA, CDR2 SQIVND (reference sequence). There are 15 residues in the CDR3. Here the CDR3 reads CASSPLRDGNYGYTF. CDR3 bases: TGTGCCAGTAGTCCCCTTCGGGACGGCAACTATGGCTACACCTTC.

In its sample, this clone was seen once. The chain carries TRBV15 and TRBJ2-5, with D possibly called TRBD1 or TRBD2 (5 bases each). Trimming removed 5 bases from V and 5 bases from J, with 12 bases in between. The germline CDR1 and CDR2 sequences are LNHNV and YYDKDF (reference sequence). The CDR3 covers 13 residues. The CDR3 DNA sequence: TGTGCCACCAGCTGGGGGACGAGGGAGACCCAGTACTTC. The encoded protein is CATSWGTRETQYF.

The CDR3 DNA sequence: TGTGCCAGCAGACTAGAGCTTTTAGCCTACGAGCAGTACTTC. Residues: CASRLELLAYEQYF. V is TRBV5-4 and J is TRBJ2-5; TRBD2 is a possible D gene (5 bases). The J call is in doubt because the DNA end fits TRBJ2-7 better. The CDR3 runs to 14 residues. The V gene's germline CDR1 is SGHNT and CDR2 YYREEE (reference sequence).

The V gene is TRBV18, the J gene TRBJ2-2; no clear D. V lost 3 bases and J 0 bases, leaving 8 bases between the germline ends. This CDR3 has 15 residues. Per germline, CDR1 KGHSH and CDR2 LQKENI. The CDR3 here is CASSPSRPNTGELFF. The CDR3 DNA reads TGTGCCAGCTCACCTTCTAGGCCGAACACCGGGGAGCTGTTTTTT.

The chain couples TRBV19 to TRBJ1-5; 7 bases line up with TRBD1. The CDR3 totals 15 residues. The trim removed 6 bases at V and 7 bases at J, leaving 12 bases unmatched. The germline CDR1 and CDR2 sequences are LNHDA and SQIVND (reference sequence). The CDR3 protein is CASSSKTGVRQPQHF. The CDR3 coding sequence is TGTGCCAGTAGCTCAAAAACAGGGGTGCGGCAGCCCCAGCATTTT.

The genes are TRBV10-3 and TRBJ1-1; D gene uncertain. V was clipped by 2 bases and J by 0 bases, with 7 bases between them. The CDR3 is 14 amino acids. Germline V gene data show CDR1 as ENHRY and CDR2 as SYGVKD. The CDR3, as DNA: TGTGCCATCAGTGAGGAGCTCATGAACACTGAAGCTTTCTTT. Protein sequence: CAISEELMNTEAFF.

In this sample, this clone turned up once. The CDR3 spells CASSLGFGTEAFF. In nucleotides, the CDR3 is TGTGCCAGCAGCTTAGGGTTCGGCACTGAAGCTTTCTTT. The gene calls are TRBV7-9 and TRBJ1-1; no clear D gene. V lost 1 base and J lost 4, with 7 bases in between. Germline lookup yields CDR1 SEHNR and CDR2 FQNEAQ (reference sequence). The CDR3 covers 13 residues.